This TCR beta chain was recovered during a study of tumor-infiltrating lymphocytes in primary liver carcinoma. Study-level information: Primary liver carcinoma in the patients was surgically resected. The study included patients who were men and women aged 30 to 69 years.

Total RNA (approximately 450 ng) served as template for TCR beta cDNA synthesis primed by a constant-region primer. Libraries for TCR beta were built through three nested multiplex PCR rounds, which together made up a slightly modified ARM-PCR procedure. PCR rounds one and two used TRBV1-TRBV30 forward primers with a C-beta reverse primer for about 11 cycles each. TCRdb passed the multiplex PCR reads through MiXCR, listing each CDR3 protein once. The sample includes around 210,000 distinct CDR3 sequences, less than 75% of them seen just once. The CDR3 covers 15 residues. The germline gives CDR1 SGHAT, CDR2 FQDESV (reference sequence). Unsorted whole blood yielded blood RNA, and germline DNA was extracted as well. About this clonotype: This is likely a read error, given that the CDR3 carries no conserved phenylalanine or tryptophan at its end.

Specimen: peripheral blood. The V call is TRBV11-1, the J call TRBJ1-1, with no clear D. The TCR sequence derives from a woman aged 55-70 years with primary liver carcinoma and hepatitis B virus infection. The CDR3 nucleotides read TGTGGCAGCAGCCATTCGGTCCAACCGAACACTGAAGCTTTCATT. This translates into CGSSHSVQPNTEAFI.